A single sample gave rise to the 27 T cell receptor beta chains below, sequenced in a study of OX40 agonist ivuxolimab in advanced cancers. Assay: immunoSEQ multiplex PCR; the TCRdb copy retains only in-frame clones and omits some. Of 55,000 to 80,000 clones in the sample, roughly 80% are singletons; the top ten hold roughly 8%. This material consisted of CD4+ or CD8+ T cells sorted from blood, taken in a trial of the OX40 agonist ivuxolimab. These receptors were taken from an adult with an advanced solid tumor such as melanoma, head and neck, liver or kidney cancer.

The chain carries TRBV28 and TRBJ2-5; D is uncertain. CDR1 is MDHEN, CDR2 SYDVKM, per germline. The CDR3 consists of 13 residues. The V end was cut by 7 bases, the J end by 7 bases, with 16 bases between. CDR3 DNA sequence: TGTGCCAGCACCCTGCGGACGTTGGGGACCCAGTACTTC. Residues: CASTLRTLGTQYF.

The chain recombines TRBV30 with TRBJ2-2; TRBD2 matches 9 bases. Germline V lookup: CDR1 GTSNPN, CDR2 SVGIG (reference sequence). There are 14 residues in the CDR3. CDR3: CALQREANTGELFF. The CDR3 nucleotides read TGTGCTTTACAGCGGGAGGCGAACACCGGGGAGCTGTTTTTT.

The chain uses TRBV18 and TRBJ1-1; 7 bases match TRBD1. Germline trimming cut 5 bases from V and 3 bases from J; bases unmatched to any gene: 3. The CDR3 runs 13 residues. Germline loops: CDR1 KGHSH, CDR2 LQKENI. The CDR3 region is CASSTGVDTEAFF. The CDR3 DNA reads TGTGCCAGCTCAACAGGGGTAGACACTGAAGCTTTCTTT.

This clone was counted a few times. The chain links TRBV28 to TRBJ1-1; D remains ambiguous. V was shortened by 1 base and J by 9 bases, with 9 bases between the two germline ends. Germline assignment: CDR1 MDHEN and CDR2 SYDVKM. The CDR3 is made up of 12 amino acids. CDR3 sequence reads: CASSLSVGKAFF. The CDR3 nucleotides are TGTGCCAGCAGTTTATCTGTGGGGAAAGCTTTCTTT.

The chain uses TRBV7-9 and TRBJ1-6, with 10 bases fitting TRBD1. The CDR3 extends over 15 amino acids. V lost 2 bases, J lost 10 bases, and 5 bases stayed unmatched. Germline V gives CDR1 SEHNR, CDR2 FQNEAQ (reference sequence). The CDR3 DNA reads TGTGCCAGCAGCTTAACCGGGACAGGGGAGTCACCCCTCCACTTT. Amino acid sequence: CASSLTGTGESPLHF.

Here the CDR3 reads CASSEESGTGWSDTQYF. The CDR3 DNA reads as TGTGCCAGCAGTGAAGAATCCGGGACAGGGTGGTCAGATACGCAGTATTTT. V gene TRBV2 combines with J gene TRBJ2-3; 9 nucleotides agree with TRBD1. The germline V gene encodes CDR1 SNHLY and CDR2 FYNNEI. Germline trimming cut 1 base from V and 4 bases from J; bases unmatched to any gene: 9. The CDR3 has 17 amino acids.

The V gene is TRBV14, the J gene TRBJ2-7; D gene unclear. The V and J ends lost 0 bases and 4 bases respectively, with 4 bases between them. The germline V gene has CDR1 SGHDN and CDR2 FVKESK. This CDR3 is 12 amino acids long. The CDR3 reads CASSQDWYEQYF. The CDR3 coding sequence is TGTGCCAGCAGCCAAGACTGGTACGAGCAGTACTTC.

CDR3 DNA: TGTGCCAGCAGTTACTCAGGACAGGGAGTTTCACCCCTCCACTTT. Translation: CASSYSGQGVSPLHF. The rearrangement uses TRBV6-6 and TRBJ1-6; 8 bases match TRBD1. V trimming: 0 bases; J trimming: 9 bases; junction bases outside the gene matches: 4. There are 15 residues in the CDR3. Germline CDR1 MNHNY, CDR2 SVGAGI (reference sequence).

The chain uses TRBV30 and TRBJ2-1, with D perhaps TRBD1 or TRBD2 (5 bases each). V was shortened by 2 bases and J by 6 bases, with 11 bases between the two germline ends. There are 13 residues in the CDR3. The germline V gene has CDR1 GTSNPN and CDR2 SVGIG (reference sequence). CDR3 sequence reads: CAWSNRDGNEQFF. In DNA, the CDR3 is TGTGCCTGGAGTAACCGGGACGGCAATGAGCAGTTCTTC. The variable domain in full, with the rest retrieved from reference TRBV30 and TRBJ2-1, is SQTIHQWPATLVQPVGSPLSLECTVEGTSNPNLYWYRQAAGRGLQLLFYSVGIGQISSEVPQNLSASRPQDRQFILSSKKLLLSDSGFYLCAWSNRDGNEQFFGPGTRLTVL.

CDR3 bases: TGCGCCAGCAGCTTAGGACAGGAGATTTTCTACGAGCAGTACTTC. Amino acid sequence: CASSLGQEIFYEQYF. This rearrangement joins TRBV5-1 to TRBJ2-7, with 7 bases matching TRBD1. There are 15 residues in the CDR3. Germline-derived CDR1 and CDR2 are SGHRS and YFSETQ. The trim removed 2 bases at V and 3 bases at J, leaving 8 bases unmatched.

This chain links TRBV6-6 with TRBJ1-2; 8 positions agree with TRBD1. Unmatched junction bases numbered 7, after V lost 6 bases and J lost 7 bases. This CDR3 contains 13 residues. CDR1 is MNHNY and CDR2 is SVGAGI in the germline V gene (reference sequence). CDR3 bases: TGTGCCAGCAGGCAGGGGGCGAAGGCTGGCTACACCTTC. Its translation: CASRQGAKAGYTF.

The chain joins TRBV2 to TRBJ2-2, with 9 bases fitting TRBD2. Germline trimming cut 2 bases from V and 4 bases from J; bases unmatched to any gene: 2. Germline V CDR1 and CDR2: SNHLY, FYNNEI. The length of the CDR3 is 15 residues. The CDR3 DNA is TGTGCCAGCAGTGAAAGGCGGGGGGGCACCGGGGAGCTGTTTTTT. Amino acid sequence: CASSERRGGTGELFF.

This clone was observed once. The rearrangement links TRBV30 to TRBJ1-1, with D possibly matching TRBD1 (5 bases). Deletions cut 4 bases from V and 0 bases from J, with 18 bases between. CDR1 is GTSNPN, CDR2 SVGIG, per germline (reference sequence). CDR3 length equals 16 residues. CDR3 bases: TGTGCCTGGAATAACAACGGGGGGGGATTGAACACTGAAGCTTTCTTT. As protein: CAWNNNGGGLNTEAFF.

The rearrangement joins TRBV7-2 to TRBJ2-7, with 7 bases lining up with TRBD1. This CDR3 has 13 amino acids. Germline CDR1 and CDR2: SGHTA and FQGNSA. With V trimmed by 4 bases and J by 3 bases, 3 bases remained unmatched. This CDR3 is CASSSRDSYEQYF. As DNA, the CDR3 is TGTGCCAGCAGCTCCCGGGACAGCTACGAGCAGTACTTC.

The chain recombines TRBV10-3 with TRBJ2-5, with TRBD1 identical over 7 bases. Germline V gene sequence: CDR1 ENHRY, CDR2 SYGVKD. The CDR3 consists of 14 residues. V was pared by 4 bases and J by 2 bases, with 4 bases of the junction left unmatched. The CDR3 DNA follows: TGTGCCATCAGTGCAGGGGACAGACAAGAGACCCAGTACTTC. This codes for CAISAGDRQETQYF.

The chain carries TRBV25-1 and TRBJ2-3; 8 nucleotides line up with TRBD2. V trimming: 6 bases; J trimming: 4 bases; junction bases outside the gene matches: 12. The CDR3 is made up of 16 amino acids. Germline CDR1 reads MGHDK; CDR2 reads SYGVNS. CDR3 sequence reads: CASSTPGLGGADTQYF. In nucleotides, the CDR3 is TGTGCCAGCAGCACACCGGGACTAGGAGGGGCAGATACGCAGTATTTT. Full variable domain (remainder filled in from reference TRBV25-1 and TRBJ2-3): EADIYQTPRYLVIGTGKKITLECSQTMGHDKMYWYQQDPGMELHLIHYSYGVNSTEKGDLSSESTVSRIRTEHFPLTLESARPSHTSQYLCASSTPGLGGADTQYFGPGTRLTVL.

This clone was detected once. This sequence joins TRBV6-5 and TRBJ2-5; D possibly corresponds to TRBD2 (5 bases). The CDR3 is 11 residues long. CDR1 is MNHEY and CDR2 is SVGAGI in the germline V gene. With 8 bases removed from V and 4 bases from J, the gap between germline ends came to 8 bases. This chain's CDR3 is CASARGETQYF. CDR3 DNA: TGTGCCAGCGCTCGGGGAGAGACCCAGTACTTC.

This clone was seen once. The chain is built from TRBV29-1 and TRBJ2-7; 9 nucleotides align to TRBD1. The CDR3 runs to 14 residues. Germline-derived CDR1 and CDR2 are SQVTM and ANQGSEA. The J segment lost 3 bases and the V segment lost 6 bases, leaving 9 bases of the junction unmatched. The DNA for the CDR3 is TGCAGCGTCCAAGGGGGGACAGGGATCTACGAGCAGTACTTC. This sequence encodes CSVQGGTGIYEQYF.

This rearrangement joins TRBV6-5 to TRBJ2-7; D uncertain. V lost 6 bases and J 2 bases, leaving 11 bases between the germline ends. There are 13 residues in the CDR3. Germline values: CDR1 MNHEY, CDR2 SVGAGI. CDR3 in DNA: TGTGCCAGCAGAAGGAAAAGGACCTACGAGCAGTACTTC. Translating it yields CASRRKRTYEQYF.

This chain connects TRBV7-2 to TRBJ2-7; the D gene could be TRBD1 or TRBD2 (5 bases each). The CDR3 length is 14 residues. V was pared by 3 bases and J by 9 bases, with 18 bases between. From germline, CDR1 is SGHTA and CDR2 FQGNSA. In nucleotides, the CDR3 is TGTGCCAGCAGCTTCGATGGGACCGGGAACCTGCAGTACTTC. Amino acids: CASSFDGTGNLQYF.

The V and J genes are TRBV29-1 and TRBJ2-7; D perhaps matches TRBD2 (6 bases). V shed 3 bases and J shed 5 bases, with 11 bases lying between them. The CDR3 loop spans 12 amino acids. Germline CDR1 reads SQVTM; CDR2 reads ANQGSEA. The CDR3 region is CSVDDGEDEQYF. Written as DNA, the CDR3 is TGCAGCGTTGACGACGGGGAGGACGAGCAGTACTTC.

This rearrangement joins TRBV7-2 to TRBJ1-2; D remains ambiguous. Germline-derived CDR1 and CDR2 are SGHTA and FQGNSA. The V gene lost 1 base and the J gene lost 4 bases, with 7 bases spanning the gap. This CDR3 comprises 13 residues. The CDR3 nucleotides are TGTGCCAGCAGCTTAGGAGGCCTCTATGGCTACACCTTC. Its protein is CASSLGGLYGYTF.

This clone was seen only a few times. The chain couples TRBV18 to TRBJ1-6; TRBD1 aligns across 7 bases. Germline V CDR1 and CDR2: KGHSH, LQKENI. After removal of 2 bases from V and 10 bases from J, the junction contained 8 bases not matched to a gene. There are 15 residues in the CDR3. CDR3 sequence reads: CASSPSDRVESPLHF. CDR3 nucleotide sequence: TGTGCCAGCTCACCATCCGACAGGGTCGAATCACCCCTCCACTTT.

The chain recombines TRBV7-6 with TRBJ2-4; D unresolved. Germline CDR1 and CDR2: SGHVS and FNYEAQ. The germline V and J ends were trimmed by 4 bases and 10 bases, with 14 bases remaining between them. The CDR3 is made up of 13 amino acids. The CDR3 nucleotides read TGTGCCAGCAGCTCCTCAACCTCTGGGATTCAGTACTTC. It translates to CASSSSTSGIQYF.

CDR3 coding DNA: TGTGCCAGCAGCTTGACCACAGGGGGAGACACTGAAGCTTTCTTT. This sequence encodes CASSLTTGGDTEAFF. V and J are TRBV7-8 and TRBJ1-1; TRBD1 matches at 8 bases. The junction had 6 bases not matched to a gene; V was cut back by 3 bases and J by 3 bases. Germline-derived CDR1 and CDR2 are SGHVS and FQNEAQ. The CDR3 extends over 15 amino acids.

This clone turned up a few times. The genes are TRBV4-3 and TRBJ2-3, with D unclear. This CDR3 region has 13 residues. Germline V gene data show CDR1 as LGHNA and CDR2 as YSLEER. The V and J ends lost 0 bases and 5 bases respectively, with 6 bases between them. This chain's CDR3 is CASSQDWGDTQYF. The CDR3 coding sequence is TGCGCCAGCAGCCAAGATTGGGGAGATACGCAGTATTTT.

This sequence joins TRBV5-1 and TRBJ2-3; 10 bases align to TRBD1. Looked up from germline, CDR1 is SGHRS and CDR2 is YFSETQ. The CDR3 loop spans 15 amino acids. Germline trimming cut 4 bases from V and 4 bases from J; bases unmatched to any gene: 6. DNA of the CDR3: TGCGCCAGCAGCCAGGGACAGGGGCAGGCAGATACGCAGTATTTT. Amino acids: CASSQGQGQADTQYF.